Reported below is one T cell receptor beta chain. Antigen specificity is unknown. These data come from a study of blood T cells in healthy people across ages. Whole-study results and caveats: Older individuals had lower TCR beta diversity per million T cells (the decline was roughly linear).

Primers used in a second PCR of roughly 6 to 11 cycles were a sample-barcoded 5' primer and a J-beta primer mix. Carrying 12 random nucleotides, a template-switch adaptor labeled each individual cDNA molecule. Paired-end reads containing CDR3 totaled no fewer than 2.5 million for each sample. TCRdb re-analysed the 5' RACE reads in MiXCR, keeping a single row per CDR3 protein. The table includes some 880,000 distinct CDR3 sequences, around 34% detected once. The germline gives CDR1 KGHSH, CDR2 LQKENI. The CDR3 extends over 15 amino acids. V gave up 1 base and J gave up 0 bases; unmatched junction bases: 2.

The chain recombines TRBV18 with TRBJ1-1; 7 bases line up with TRBD1. The clonotype originates from a man aged 18 to 29 in good health. Sequenced: blood. CDR3 sequence (DNA): TGTGCCAGCTCACCACAAACAGGGGTGAACACTGAAGCTTTCTTT. Translation: CASSPQTGVNTEAFF. Based on the CDR3 plus reference TRBV18 and TRBJ1-1, the full variable domain is NAGVMQNPRHLVRRRGQEARLRCSPMKGHSHVYWYRQLPEEGLKFMVYLQKENIIDESGMPKERFSAEFPKEGPSILRIQQVVRGDSAAYFCASSPQTGVNTEAFFGQGTRLTVV.